This entry lists 10 T cell receptor beta chains sequenced from one sample in a study of CXCR3-negative and CXCR3-positive naive CD8 T cells. The study made its TRB cDNA libraries by 5' RACE, adding UMI labels. TCRdb re-called the 5' RACE reads; every CDR3 protein appears as one record, without DNA. This sample contains 35,000 to 55,000 distinct CDR3 sequences. Source material: naive CXCR3- CD8+ T cells from blood. Indicated subset: CD45RO-CCR7+CD27+CD95- naive CD8+ T cells lacking CXCR3 (TNR3-). These receptors were taken from a human donor in good health. Some clones in this sample may be carry-over from other donors' samples.

This chain uses TRBV4-2 with TRBJ1-2. Germline CDR1 LGHNA, CDR2 YNFKEQ. The CDR3 length is 15 residues. CDR3 loop: CASSQEVGPNYGYTF.

This sequence joins TRBV3-1 and TRBJ2-1; the TRBD1 assignment by TCRdb is unverifiable without DNA. In germline, CDR1 is LGHDT, CDR2 YNNKEL (reference sequence). This CDR3 has 17 amino acids. This chain's CDR3 is CASSQTVVSAPGNEQFF.

The chain recombines TRBV5-1 with TRBJ2-7; TCRdb names TRBD1, which stays unverified in the absence of DNA. Germline V gene sequence: CDR1 SGHRS, CDR2 YFSETQ. The CDR3 spans 13 residues. The CDR3 region is CASTPDSLYEQYF.

The V call is TRBV7-7, the J call TRBJ2-5; TCRdb names TRBD2, which stays unverified in the absence of DNA. The length of the CDR3 is 15 residues. Germline CDR1 reads SSHAT; CDR2 reads FNYEAQ (reference sequence). The CDR3 is CASSPLAGVQETQYF.

The chain couples TRBV19 to TRBJ2-7; the D call from TCRdb, TRBD2, cannot be confirmed without DNA. From germline, CDR1 is LNHDA and CDR2 SQIVND (reference sequence). The CDR3 contains 16 residues. This chain's CDR3 is CASSIAGLAGNHEQYF.

The chain carries TRBV6-1 and TRBJ2-1; TCRdb's D call, TRBD1, is unchecked because there is no DNA. The CDR3 loop spans 13 amino acids. The germline V gene has CDR1 MNHNS and CDR2 SASEGT. CDR3 loop: CASRDSPSNEQFF.

The genes are TRBV28 and TRBJ2-7; there is no DNA to check the TCRdb D call of TRBD1. The CDR3 runs to 12 residues. Germline CDR1 is MDHEN and CDR2 is SYDVKM. CDR3 amino acids: CASSLPPWEQYF. Complete variable domain (other parts from reference TRBV28 and TRBJ2-7): DVKVTQSSRYLVKRTGEKVFLECVQDMDHENMFWYRQDPGLGLRLIYFSYDVKMKEKGDIPEGYSVSREKKERFSLILESASTNQTSMYLCASSLPPWEQYFGPGTRLTVT.

This chain joins TRBV20-1 and TRBJ2-7; TCRdb gives TRBD1 as the D gene, but with no DNA this cannot be confirmed. Per the germline V gene, CDR1 is DFQATT and CDR2 is SNEGSKA (reference sequence). The CDR3 contains 14 residues. The CDR3 loop reads CSARARSSRYEQYF.

The genes are TRBV18 and TRBJ2-7. Germline-derived CDR1 and CDR2 are KGHSH and LQKENI. CDR3 size: 15 residues. This CDR3 reads CASSPPVWVTYEQYF.

The rearrangement links TRBV4-1 to TRBJ2-7; the D gene TCRdb calls, TRBD1, cannot be checked with no DNA. Germline-derived CDR1 and CDR2 are MGHRA and YSYEKL. CDR3 length: 14 residues. CDR3 region: CASSQDRDPYEQYF.